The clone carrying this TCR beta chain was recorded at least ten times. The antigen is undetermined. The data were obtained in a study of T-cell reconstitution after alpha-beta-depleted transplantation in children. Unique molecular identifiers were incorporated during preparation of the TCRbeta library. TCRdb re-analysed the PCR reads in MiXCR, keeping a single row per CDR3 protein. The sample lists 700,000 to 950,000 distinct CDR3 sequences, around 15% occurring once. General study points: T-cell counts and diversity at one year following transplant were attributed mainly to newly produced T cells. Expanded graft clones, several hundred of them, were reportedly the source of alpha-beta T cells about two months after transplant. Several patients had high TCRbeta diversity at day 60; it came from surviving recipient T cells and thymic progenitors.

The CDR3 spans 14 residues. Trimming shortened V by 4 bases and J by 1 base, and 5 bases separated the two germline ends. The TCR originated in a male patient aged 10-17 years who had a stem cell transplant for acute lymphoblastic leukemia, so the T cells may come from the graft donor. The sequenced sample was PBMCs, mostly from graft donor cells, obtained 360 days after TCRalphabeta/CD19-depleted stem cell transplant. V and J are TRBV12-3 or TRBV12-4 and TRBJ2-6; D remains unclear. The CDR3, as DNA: TGTGCCAGCAGTTGGACGTCTGGGGCCAACGTCCTGACTTTC. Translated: CASSWTSGANVLTF.